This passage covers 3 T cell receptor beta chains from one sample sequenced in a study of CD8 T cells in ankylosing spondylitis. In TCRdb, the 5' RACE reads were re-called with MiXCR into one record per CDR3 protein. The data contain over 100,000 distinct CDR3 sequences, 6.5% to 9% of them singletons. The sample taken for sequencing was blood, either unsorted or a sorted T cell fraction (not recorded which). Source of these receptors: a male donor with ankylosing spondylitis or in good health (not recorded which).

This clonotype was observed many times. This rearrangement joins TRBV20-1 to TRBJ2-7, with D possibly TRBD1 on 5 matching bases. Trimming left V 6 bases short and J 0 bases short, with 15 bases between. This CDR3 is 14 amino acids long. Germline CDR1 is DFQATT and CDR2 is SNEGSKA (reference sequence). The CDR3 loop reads CSAPTVQGSYEQYF. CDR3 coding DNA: TGCAGTGCACCGACAGTGCAAGGCTCCTACGAGCAGTACTTC.

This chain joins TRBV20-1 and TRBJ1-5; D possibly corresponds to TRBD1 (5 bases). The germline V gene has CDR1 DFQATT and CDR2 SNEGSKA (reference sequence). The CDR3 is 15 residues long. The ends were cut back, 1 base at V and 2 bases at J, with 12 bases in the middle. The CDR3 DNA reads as TGCAGTGCTAGAGCTTCGGGGCAGGGCAATCAGCCCCAGCATTTT. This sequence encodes CSARASGQGNQPQHF.

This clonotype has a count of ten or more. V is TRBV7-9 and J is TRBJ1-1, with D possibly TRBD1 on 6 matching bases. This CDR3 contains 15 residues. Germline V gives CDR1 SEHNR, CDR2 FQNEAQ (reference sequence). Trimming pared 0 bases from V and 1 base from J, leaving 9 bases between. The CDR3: CASSLAAGANTEAFF. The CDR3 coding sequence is TGTGCCAGCAGCTTAGCAGCGGGGGCGAACACTGAAGCTTTCTTT.